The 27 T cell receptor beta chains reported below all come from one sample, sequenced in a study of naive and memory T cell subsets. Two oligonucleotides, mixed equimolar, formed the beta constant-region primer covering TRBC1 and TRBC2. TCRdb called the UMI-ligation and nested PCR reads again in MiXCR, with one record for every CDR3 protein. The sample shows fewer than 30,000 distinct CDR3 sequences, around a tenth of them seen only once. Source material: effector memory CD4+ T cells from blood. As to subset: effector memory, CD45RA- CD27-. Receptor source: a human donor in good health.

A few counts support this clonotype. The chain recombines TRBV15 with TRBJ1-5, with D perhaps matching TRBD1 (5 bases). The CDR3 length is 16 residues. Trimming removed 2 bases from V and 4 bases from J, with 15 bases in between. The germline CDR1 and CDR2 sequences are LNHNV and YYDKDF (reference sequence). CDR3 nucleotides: TGTGCCACCAGCAGAAGAGAGGGAAAGGGGAATCAGCCCCAGCATTTT. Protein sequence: CATSRREGKGNQPQHF.

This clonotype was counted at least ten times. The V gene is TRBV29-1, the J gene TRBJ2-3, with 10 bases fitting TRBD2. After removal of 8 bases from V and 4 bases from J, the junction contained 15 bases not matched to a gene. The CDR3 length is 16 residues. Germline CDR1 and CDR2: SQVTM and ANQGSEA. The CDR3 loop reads CSFQQAGGPGADTQYF. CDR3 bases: TGCAGCTTTCAGCAAGCGGGAGGGCCGGGTGCAGATACGCAGTATTTT.

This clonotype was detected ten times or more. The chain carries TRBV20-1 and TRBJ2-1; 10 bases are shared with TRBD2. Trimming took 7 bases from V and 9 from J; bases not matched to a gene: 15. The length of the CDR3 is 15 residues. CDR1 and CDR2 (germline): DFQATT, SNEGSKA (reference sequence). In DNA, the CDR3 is TGCAGTGTTCTCGGTGCTAGCGGGAGAGGGGGTGAGCAGTTCTTC. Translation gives CSVLGASGRGGEQFF.

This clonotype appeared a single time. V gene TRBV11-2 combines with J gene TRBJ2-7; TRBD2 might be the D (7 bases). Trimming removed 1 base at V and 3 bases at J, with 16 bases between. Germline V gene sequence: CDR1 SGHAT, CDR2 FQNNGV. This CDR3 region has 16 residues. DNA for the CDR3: TGTGCCAGCAGCTTAGTAGGGGGGGTAGAGATCTACGAGCAGTACTTC. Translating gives CASSLVGGVEIYEQYF.

The CDR3 coding sequence is TGCAGTGCTAAACCGGGACAGTTTGATGAGCAGTTCTTC. Protein product: CSAKPGQFDEQFF. The rearrangement links TRBV20-1 to TRBJ2-1, with TRBD1 matching over 7 bases. V gave up 4 bases and J gave up 8 bases; unmatched junction bases: 8. Germline V gene sequence: CDR1 DFQATT, CDR2 SNEGSKA (reference sequence). The CDR3 is made up of 13 amino acids.

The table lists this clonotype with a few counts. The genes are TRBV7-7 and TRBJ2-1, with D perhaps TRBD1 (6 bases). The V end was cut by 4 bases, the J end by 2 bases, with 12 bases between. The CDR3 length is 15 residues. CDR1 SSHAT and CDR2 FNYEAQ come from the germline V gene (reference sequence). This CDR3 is CASSSRTATYNEQFF. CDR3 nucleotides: TGTGCCAGCAGCTCCCGGACAGCGACCTACAATGAGCAGTTCTTC.

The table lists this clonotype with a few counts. DNA for the CDR3: TGTGCCAGCAGCTTAGGTAGCGGGAGGTCCAGATACGAGCAGTACTTC. This gives the protein CASSLGSGRSRYEQYF. The chain has TRBV7-2 and TRBJ2-7; 10 bases align to TRBD2. V gave up 1 base and J gave up 4 bases; unmatched junction bases: 7. Germline V gene sequence: CDR1 SGHTA, CDR2 FQGNSA. The CDR3 sequence is 16 residues long.

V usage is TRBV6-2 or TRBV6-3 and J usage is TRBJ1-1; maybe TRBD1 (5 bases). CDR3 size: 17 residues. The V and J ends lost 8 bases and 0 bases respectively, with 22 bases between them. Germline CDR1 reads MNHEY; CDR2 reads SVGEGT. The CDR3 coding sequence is TGTGCCAGCCGCCGGGTTTCAGGGTTTCCTATGAACACTGAAGCTTTCTTT. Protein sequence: CASRRVSGFPMNTEAFF.

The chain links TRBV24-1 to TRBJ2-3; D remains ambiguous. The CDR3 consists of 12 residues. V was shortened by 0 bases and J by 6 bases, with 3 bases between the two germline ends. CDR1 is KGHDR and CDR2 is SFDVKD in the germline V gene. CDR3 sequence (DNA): TGTGCCACCAGTGATTTGCAGGATACGCAGTATTTT. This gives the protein CATSDLQDTQYF.

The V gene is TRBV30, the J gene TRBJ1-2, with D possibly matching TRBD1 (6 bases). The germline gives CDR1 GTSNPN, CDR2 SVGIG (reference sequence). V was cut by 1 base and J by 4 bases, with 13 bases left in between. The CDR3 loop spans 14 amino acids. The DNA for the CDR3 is TGTGCCTGGAGTGCCGGACAGACCATCTATGGCTACACCTTC. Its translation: CAWSAGQTIYGYTF.

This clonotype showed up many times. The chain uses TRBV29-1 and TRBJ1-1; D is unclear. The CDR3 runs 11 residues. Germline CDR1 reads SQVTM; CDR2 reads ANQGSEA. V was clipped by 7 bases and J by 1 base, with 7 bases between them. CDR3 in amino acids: CSAGANTEAFF. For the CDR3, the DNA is TGCAGCGCCGGAGCGAACACTGAAGCTTTCTTT. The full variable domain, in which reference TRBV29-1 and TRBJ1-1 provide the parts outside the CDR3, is SAVISQKPSRDICQRGTSLTIQCQVDSQVTMMFWYRQQPGQSLTLIATANQGSEATYESGFVIDKFPISRPNLTFSTLTVSNMSPEDSSIYLCSAGANTEAFFGQGTRLTVV.

CDR3 nucleotide sequence: TGTGCCAGCAGCTTAGGGTCCAGGGGCGGCACCGGGGAGCTGTTTTTT. This translates into CASSLGSRGGTGELFF. The chain combines TRBV7-3 with TRBJ2-2; perhaps TRBD1 as D (6 bases). V was cut by 2 bases and J by 4 bases, with 14 bases left in between. The CDR3 is 16 amino acids. Germline CDR1 and CDR2: SGHTA and FQGTGA.

The DNA of the CDR3 is TGCAGCGCCTCGGGACTAGCTGCCGGGGAGCTGTTTTTT. Encoded protein: CSASGLAAGELFF. The V and J genes are TRBV29-1 and TRBJ2-2; 9 nucleotides align to TRBD2. The CDR3 is 13 amino acids. The V gene end was trimmed by 7 bases and the J gene end by 6 bases; junction bases not matched to a gene: 6. Per germline, CDR1 SQVTM and CDR2 ANQGSEA.

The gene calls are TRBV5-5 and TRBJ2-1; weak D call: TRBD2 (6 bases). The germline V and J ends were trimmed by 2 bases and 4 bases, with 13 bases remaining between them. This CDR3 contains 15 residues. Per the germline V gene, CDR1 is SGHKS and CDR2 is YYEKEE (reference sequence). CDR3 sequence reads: CASSFRRDEYNEQFF. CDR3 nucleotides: TGTGCCAGCAGCTTTAGGCGGGACGAGTACAATGAGCAGTTCTTC.

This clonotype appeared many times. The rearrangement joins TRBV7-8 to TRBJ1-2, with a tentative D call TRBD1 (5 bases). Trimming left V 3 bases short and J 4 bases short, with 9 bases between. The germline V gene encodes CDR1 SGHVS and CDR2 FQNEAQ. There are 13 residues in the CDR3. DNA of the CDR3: TGTGCCAGCAGCTTTCGGGACGTCTATGGCTACACCTTC. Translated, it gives CASSFRDVYGYTF. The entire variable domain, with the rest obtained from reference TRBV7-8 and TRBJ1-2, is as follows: GAGVSQSPRYKVAKRGQDVALRCDPISGHVSLFWYQQALGQGPEFLTYFQNEAQLDKSGLPSDRFFAERPEGSVSTLKIQRTQQEDSAVYLCASSFRDVYGYTFGSGTRLTVV.

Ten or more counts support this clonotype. CDR3: CASSVATGLGTGRGYNEQFF. In DNA, the CDR3 is TGTGCCAGCAGCGTAGCTACGGGACTGGGGACAGGGCGAGGGTACAATGAGCAGTTCTTC. This chain uses TRBV9 with TRBJ2-1; TRBD1 matches at 9 bases. With V trimmed by 0 bases and J by 4 bases, 17 bases remained unmatched. In germline, CDR1 is SGDLS, CDR2 YYNGEE. The CDR3 extends over 20 amino acids.

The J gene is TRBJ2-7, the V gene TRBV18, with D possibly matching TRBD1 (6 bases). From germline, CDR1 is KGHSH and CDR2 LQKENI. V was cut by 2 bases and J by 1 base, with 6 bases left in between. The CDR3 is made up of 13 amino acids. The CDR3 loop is CASSPGQSYEQYF. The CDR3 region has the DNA TGTGCCAGCTCACCAGGACAGTCCTACGAGCAGTACTTC.

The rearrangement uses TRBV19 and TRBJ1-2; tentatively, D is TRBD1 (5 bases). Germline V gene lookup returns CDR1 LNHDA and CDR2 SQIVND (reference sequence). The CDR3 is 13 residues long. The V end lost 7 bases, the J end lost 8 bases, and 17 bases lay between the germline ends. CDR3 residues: CASTVPPRGGYTF. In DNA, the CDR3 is TGTGCCAGTACGGTCCCCCCGCGGGGGGGCTACACCTTC.

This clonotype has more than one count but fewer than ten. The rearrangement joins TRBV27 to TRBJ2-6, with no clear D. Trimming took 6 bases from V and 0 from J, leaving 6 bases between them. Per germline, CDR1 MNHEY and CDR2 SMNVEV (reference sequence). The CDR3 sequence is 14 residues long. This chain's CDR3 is CASSSLSGANVLTF. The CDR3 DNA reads TGTGCCAGCAGCAGCCTCTCTGGGGCCAACGTCCTGACTTTC. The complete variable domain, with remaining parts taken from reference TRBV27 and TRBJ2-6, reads EAQVTQNPRYLITVTGKKLTVTCSQNMNHEYMSWYRQDPGLGLRQIYYSMNVEVTDKGDVPEGYKVSRKEKRNFPLILESPSPNQTSLYFCASSSLSGANVLTFGAGSRLTVL.

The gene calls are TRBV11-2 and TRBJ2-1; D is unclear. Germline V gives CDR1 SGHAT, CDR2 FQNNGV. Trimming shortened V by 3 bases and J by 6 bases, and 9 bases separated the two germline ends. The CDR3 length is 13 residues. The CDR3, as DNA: TGTGCCAGCAGCTTTCGGACCGCCAATGAGCAGTTCTTC. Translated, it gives CASSFRTANEQFF.

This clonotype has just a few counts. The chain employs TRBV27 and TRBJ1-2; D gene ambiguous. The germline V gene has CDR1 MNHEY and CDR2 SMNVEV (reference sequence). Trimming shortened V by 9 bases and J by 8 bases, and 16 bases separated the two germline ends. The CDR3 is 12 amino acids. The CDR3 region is CASCPAPVGYTF. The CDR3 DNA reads TGTGCCAGTTGCCCGGCACCGGTGGGCTACACCTTC.

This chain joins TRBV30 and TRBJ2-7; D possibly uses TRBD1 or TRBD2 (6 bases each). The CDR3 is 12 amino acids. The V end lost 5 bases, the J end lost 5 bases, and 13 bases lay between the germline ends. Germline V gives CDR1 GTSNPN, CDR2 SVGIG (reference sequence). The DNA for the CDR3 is TGTGCCTGGTCCCGGGGGCTCCACGAGCAGTACTTC. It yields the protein CAWSRGLHEQYF.

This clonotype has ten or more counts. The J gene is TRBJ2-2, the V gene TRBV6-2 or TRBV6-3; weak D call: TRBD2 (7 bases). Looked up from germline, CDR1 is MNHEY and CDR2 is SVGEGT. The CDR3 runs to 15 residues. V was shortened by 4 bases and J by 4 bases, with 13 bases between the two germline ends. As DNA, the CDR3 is TGTGCCAGCAGTTTCCCAGGGGAGGGCACCGGGGAGCTGTTTTTT. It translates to CASSFPGEGTGELFF.

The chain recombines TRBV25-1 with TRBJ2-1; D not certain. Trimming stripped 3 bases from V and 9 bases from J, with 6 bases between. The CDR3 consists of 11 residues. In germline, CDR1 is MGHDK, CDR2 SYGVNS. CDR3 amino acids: CASSESGEQFF. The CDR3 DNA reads TGTGCCAGCAGTGAGAGTGGTGAGCAGTTCTTC.

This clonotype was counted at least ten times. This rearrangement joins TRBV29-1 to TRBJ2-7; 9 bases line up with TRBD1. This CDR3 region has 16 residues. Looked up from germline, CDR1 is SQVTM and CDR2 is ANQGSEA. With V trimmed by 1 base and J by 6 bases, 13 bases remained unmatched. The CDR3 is CSVEGSPGQGLGEQYF. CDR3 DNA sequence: TGCAGCGTTGAAGGTTCTCCGGGACAGGGTCTTGGCGAGCAGTACTTC.

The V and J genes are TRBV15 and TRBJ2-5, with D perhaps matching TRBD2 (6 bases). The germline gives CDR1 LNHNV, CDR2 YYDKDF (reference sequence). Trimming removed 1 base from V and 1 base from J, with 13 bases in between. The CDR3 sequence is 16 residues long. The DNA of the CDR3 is TGTGCCACCAGCAGAGTGGAGGGTGGCGGCCAAGAGACCCAGTACTTC. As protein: CATSRVEGGGQETQYF.

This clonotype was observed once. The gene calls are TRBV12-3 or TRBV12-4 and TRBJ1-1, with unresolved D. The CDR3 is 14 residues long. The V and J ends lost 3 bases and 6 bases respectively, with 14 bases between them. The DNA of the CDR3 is TGTGCCAGCAGTTTGGAAACGCGTGCCTCTGAAGCTTTCTTT. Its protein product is CASSLETRASEAFF.